This TCR beta chain was captured in a study of blood T cells in healthy people across ages (dated by TCRdb to the mid-2010s). Context from the whole study: In model experiments, roughly one uniquely barcoded TCR beta cDNA molecule per two T cells was captured by template switching. The donors were split into four age groups: young (average roughly 15 years), middle-aged (roughly 39), aged (approximately 59) and long-lived (under 85). To track age-related changes in TCR beta repertoire diversity, the study relied on deep sequencing normalized with unique cDNA molecular identifiers. To avoid experimental bias, donors of different ages were distributed randomly across sequencing lanes. The study analyzed two additional independent replicas of 1 million unique cDNA reads from the same blood draw for two donors, one aged 18 to 29 and one aged 80 or older. Overall study outcomes, separate from this receptor: Donor CMV infection status was unknown, potentially confounding age-related changes in expanded clonotypes. Observed TCR beta diversity per million T cells fell roughly linearly with age, and a significant reduction was already apparent by age about 43. There was a strong correlation between observed TCR beta diversity and the percentage of naive T cells measured by flow cytometry. Estimates of total diversity based on one million sequenced T cells were regarded as lower bounds and as underestimates. Because profiling used bulk unsorted PBMCs, naive and antigen-experienced compartments could not be compared conclusively. Compared with the aged group, the long-lived group had more naive CD4+ T cells, fewer expanded clones and increased TCR diversity, suggesting age selection.

The library was prepared using 5' RACE. Instrument used: Illumina HiSeq 2500. A second PCR of about 7 to 12 cycles was run with a J-beta primer mix and a sample-barcoded 5' primer. A unique molecular identifier was introduced onto each TCR beta cDNA molecule by a template-switch 5' adaptor carrying 12 random nucleotides. Each sample yielded at least 2.5 million CDR3-containing paired-end reads. First-strand cDNA was synthesized from all RNA with the Mint cDNA synthesis kit, primed by a TRBC-specific oligonucleotide. After uracil-DNA glycosylase treatment, a first 18-cycle PCR used universal primers M1SS and BC2_uni_R on all cDNA. For the original study's pipeline: For normalization, 1 million high-quality reads were randomly selected from each sample, with every read carrying a distinct molecular identifier. Instead of being binned into consensus sequences, reads that shared molecular identifiers were thrown out. MiTCR, set to a Q25 quality threshold and the strictest error-elimination algorithm, was used for CDR3 identification, clonotype clustering and error correction. A nonparametric unseen species model using Euler transformation provided a lower-bound estimate of total TCR beta diversity. TCRdb handled the public reads itself, with Q25 trimming in fastp and clone calling in MiXCR, and kept productive beta chains. Each entry is one CDR3 protein sequence, shown with its most common DNA and genes. TCRdb assigned the V and J calls; the authors' analysis was not used. In all, the sample holds about 1,500,000 distinct CDR3 sequences, and approximately 40% of those were seen once. Approximately 7.9% of the sample goes to the ten largest clones.

The V and J ends are trimmed by 2 bases and 5 bases, leaving 15 bases between them. Taken from cysteine to phenylalanine, the CDR3 has 15 residues. Only the CDR3 part of the read is kept: 45 bases, read in frame from the first base. The germline V gene sets CDR1 to MGHDK and CDR2 to SYGVNS. As concerns this clonotype: Its antigen target is currently unknown. There are no base qualities to consult, and no much larger clone falls within one base.

Systemically healthy Caucasian individuals from Russia, around 38 in total and aged about 6 to 90 years, were included as donors. Ten milliliters of peripheral blood were drawn from each donor into EDTA-treated Vacutainer tubes. Ficoll-Paque density-gradient centrifugation was used to isolate PBMCs, with at least 6 million obtained per sample. Total RNA, at least 5 micrograms per sample, was extracted from PBMCs with Trizol reagent. For every donor, flow cytometry on a PBMC aliquot measured the percentage of naive CD45RAhigh/CD27high T cells. The chain was built from TRBV25-1 and TRBJ1-2; the D gene cannot be named for sure. The specimen was blood. The TCR was taken from a woman under 30 in good health. The encoded CDR3 is CASSETGEARYGYTF. The bases read TGTGCCAGCAGTGAAACCGGGGAGGCACGGTATGGCTACACCTTC.